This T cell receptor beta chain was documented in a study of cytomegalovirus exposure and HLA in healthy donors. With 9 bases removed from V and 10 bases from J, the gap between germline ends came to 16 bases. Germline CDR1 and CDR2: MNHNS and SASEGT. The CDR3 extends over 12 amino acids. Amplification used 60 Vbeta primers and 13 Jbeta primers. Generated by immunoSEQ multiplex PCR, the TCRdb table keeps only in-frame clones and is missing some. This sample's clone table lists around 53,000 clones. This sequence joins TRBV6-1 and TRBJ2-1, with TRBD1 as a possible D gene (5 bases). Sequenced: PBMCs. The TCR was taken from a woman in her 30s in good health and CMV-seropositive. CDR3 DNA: TGTGCCAGTGCCGAAGGGGTCCACGAGCAGTTCTTC. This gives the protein CASAEGVHEQFF.